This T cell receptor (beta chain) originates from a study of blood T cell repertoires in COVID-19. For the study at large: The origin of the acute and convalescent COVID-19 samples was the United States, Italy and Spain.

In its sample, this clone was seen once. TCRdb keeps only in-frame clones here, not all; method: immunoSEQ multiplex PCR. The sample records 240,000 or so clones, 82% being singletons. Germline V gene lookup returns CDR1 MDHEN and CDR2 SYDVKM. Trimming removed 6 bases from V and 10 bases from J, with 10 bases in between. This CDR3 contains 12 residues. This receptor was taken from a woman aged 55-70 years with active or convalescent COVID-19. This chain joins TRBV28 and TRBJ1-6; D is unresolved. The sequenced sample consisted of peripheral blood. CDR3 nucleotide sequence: TGTGCCAGCAGACAACCGAGGTCACCCCTCCACTTT. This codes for CASRQPRSPLHF.